This TCR beta chain is drawn from a study of blood T cell repertoires in COVID-19. At the level of the study: The analysed material was cDNA or gDNA that came from T cells, B-cell-depleted T cells, or PBMCs.

With 0 bases removed from V and 1 base from J, the gap between germline ends came to 6 bases. This CDR3 has 13 residues. Germline V gene lookup returns CDR1 SQVTM and CDR2 ANQGSEA. The method was immunoSEQ multiplex PCR; TCRdb's version includes in-frame clones alone and lacks a portion of them. The sample records about 290,000 clones, about nine tenths being singletons. The count of this clone is one. The sample contains more than one DNA sequence encoding this CDR3. The receptor comes from a woman aged 25-40 years with active or convalescent COVID-19. The sequenced sample was peripheral blood. This chain joins TRBV29-1 and TRBJ1-2; D call uncertain. CDR3 sequence: CSVEDPLNYGYTF. For the CDR3, the DNA is TGCAGCGTTGAAGACCCACTTAACTATGGCTACACCTTC.